The 9 T cell receptor beta chains below all came from one sample that was sequenced in a study of shared clonotypes between healthy human individuals. TCRdb's copy holds only in-frame clones and misses some; the assay was immunoSEQ multiplex PCR. This repertoire shows about 2 million clones, over 85% found once; its top ten account for roughly 0.13%. The sequenced sample was naive CD4+ T cells sorted from blood. Subset: CD45RA+ positively selected. These receptors all come from a man younger than 30 in good health.

V is TRBV5-1 and J is TRBJ2-1, with a weak D call TRBD2 (5 bases). This CDR3 region has 19 residues. V dropped 4 bases and J dropped 7 bases, with 30 bases sitting between them. Germline V gene sequence: CDR1 SGHRS, CDR2 YFSETQ. This chain's CDR3 is CASSPSGKGSSRPRNEQFF. CDR3 coding DNA: TGCGCCAGCAGCCCGTCGGGAAAGGGTTCATCCAGGCCCAGGAATGAGCAGTTCTTC.

The CDR3 DNA follows: TGCGCCAGCAGCCAAGACCAGGGGAACTATGGCTACACCTTC. It is translated as CASSQDQGNYGYTF. J is TRBJ1-2 and V is TRBV4-1, with D tentatively TRBD1 (6 bases). From germline, CDR1 is MGHRA and CDR2 YSYEKL. The CDR3 covers 14 residues. Trimming removed 0 bases at V and 2 bases at J, with 7 bases between.

V usage is TRBV10-3 and J usage is TRBJ2-4, with D possibly matching TRBD1 (7 bases). The V end lost 6 bases, the J end lost 3 bases, and 9 bases lay between the germline ends. Germline CDR1 reads ENHRY; CDR2 reads SYGVKD. The CDR3 loop spans 13 amino acids. CDR3 protein: CAISQGGKNIQYF. The DNA of the CDR3 is TGTGCCATCAGCCAGGGGGGCAAAAACATTCAGTACTTC.

With respect to this clone: The sample carries other DNA sequences with the same CDR3. The chain has TRBV7-8 and TRBJ1-1; no reliable D call. Trimming removed 5 bases from V and 0 bases from J, with 4 bases in between. Germline CDR1 reads SGHVS; CDR2 reads FQNEAQ. The CDR3 sequence is 12 residues long. In DNA, the CDR3 is TGTGCCAGCAGCCTTTTGAACACTGAAGCTTTCTTT. Translating gives CASSLLNTEAFF.

The chain joins TRBV30 to TRBJ2-2; 7 bases agree with TRBD2. The J segment lost 5 bases and the V segment lost 4 bases, leaving 10 bases of the junction unmatched. This CDR3 has 15 amino acids. Germline V gene sequence: CDR1 GTSNPN, CDR2 SVGIG (reference sequence). CDR3 DNA sequence: TGTGCCTGGACCACGGGGAGGGGCCGGACCGGGGAGCTGTTTTTT. Its translation: CAWTTGRGRTGELFF.

The rearrangement joins TRBV7-2 to TRBJ2-1; tentative D call: TRBD1 (6 bases). V was cut by 3 bases and J by 5 bases, with 14 bases left in between. The CDR3 is made up of 15 amino acids. In germline, CDR1 is SGHTA, CDR2 FQGNSA. CDR3 amino acids: CASSFRGYGNNEQFF. CDR3 DNA sequence: TGTGCCAGCAGCTTCAGGGGATACGGGAACAATGAGCAGTTCTTC.

This chain connects TRBV6-6 to TRBJ1-1, with D maybe TRBD1 (5 bases). Trimming stripped 8 bases from V and 3 bases from J, with 22 bases between. This CDR3 is 16 amino acids long. Per germline, CDR1 MNHNY and CDR2 SVGAGI (reference sequence). The CDR3 DNA is TGTGCCAGCCTACCCACGCGGACCCCGGGGGACACTGAAGCTTTCTTT. It specifies CASLPTRTPGDTEAFF.

The genes are TRBV6-5 and TRBJ2-7; D is undetermined. From germline, CDR1 is MNHEY and CDR2 SVGAGI. The CDR3 is 15 amino acids. The V and J ends lost 5 bases and 0 bases respectively, with 14 bases between them. In nucleotides, the CDR3 is TGTGCCAGCAGTACCCTGGGCAGCTACTCCTACGAGCAGTACTTC. Residues: CASSTLGSYSYEQYF.

The chain has TRBV5-4 and TRBJ2-3, with TRBD2 identical over 10 bases. CDR3 length: 16 residues. The ends lost 3 bases at V and 6 bases at J; junction bases unmatched: 10. Germline V CDR1 and CDR2: SGHNT, YYREEE (reference sequence). CDR3 loop: CASSSPQRGGWDTQYF. DNA for the CDR3: TGTGCCAGCAGCTCGCCCCAGCGGGGGGGATGGGATACGCAGTATTTT.